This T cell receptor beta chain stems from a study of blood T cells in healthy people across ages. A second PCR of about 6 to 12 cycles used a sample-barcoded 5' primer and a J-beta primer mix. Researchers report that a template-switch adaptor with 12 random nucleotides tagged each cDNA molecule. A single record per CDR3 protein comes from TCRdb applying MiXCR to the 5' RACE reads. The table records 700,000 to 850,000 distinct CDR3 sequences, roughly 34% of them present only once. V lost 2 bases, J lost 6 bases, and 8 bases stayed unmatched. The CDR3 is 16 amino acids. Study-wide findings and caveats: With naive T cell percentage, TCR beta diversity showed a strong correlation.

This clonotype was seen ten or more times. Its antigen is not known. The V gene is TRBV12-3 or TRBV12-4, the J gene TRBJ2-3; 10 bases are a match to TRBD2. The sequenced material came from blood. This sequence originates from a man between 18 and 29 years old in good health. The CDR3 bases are TGTGCCAGCAGTTTATCTAGCGGGGGATCACTCGATACGCAGTATTTT. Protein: CASSLSSGGSLDTQYF.